Presented here are 18 T cell receptor beta chains from one specimen sequenced in a study of cytomegalovirus exposure and HLA in healthy donors. The repertoire was sequenced with immunoSEQ multiplex PCR; TCRdb's copy has only in-frame clones and lacks some. The sample holds fewer than 300,000 clones, 70% to 90% seen once. The material sequenced was PBMCs. Source of these receptors: a woman aged 18-30 years in good health and CMV-seronegative.

The CDR3 DNA sequence: TGTGCCAGCAGTTATGGGCCTAATGAAAAACTGTTTTTT. It is translated as CASSYGPNEKLFF. The V and J genes are TRBV6-5 and TRBJ1-4; no definite D call. V was cut by 3 bases and J by 3 bases, with 5 bases left in between. The CDR3 consists of 13 residues. Germline lookup yields CDR1 MNHEY and CDR2 SVGAGI.

This chain uses TRBV27 with TRBJ1-1; D perhaps matches TRBD1 (5 bases). The V end was cut by 1 base, the J end by 6 bases, with 9 bases between. CDR3 size: 13 residues. Germline lookup yields CDR1 MNHEY and CDR2 SMNVEV (reference sequence). CDR3 region: CASSLYWGAEAFF. CDR3 in DNA: TGTGCCAGCAGTTTATATTGGGGCGCTGAAGCTTTCTTT.

This chain joins TRBV25-1 and TRBJ1-2, with D possibly TRBD1 on 5 matching bases. V was clipped by 1 base and J by 2 bases, with 11 bases between them. The CDR3 sequence is 15 residues long. Per the germline V gene, CDR1 is MGHDK and CDR2 is SYGVNS. The chain's CDR3 is CASSEWRGRNYGYTF. CDR3 bases: TGTGCCAGCAGTGAATGGCGGGGACGGAACTATGGCTACACCTTC.

This clone was found a few times. Other nucleotide sequences from this sample produce the same CDR3. The V call is TRBV28, the J call TRBJ2-7, with 11 bases matching TRBD1. The CDR3 covers 15 residues. The germline V gene encodes CDR1 MDHEN and CDR2 SYDVKM. V shed 4 bases, J shed 2 bases, and the junction held 4 bases outside the gene matches. CDR3 DNA sequence: TGTGCCAGCAGTTCTCCGGGACAGGGGGCCTACGAGCAGTACTTC. Translated, it gives CASSSPGQGAYEQYF.

The genes are TRBV2 and TRBJ1-1; a weak D match, TRBD1 (6 bases). CDR3 length: 14 residues. The V end was cut by 7 bases, the J end by 4 bases, with 16 bases between. Germline values: CDR1 SNHLY, CDR2 FYNNEI. The CDR3 DNA follows: TGTGCCAGCACGGGGAGGGGGGCAGGCACTGAAGCTTTCTTT. As protein: CASTGRGAGTEAFF.

This chain links TRBV2 with TRBJ1-2; no clear D. V was cut by 1 base and J by 4 bases, with 7 bases left in between. The germline V gene has CDR1 SNHLY and CDR2 FYNNEI. The CDR3 runs to 13 residues. This CDR3 is CASSEGWSYGYTF. The CDR3 DNA sequence: TGTGCCAGCAGTGAAGGGTGGAGCTATGGCTACACCTTC.

CDR3 DNA: TGTGCCAGCAGCTCGGGAACCGGGACCGGGGAGCTGTTTTTT. Translated: CASSSGTGTGELFF. The chain links TRBV11-3 to TRBJ2-2; weak D call: TRBD2 (5 bases). The CDR3 contains 14 residues. Germline lookup yields CDR1 SGHNT and CDR2 YENEEA. V was trimmed by 4 bases and J by 5 bases, leaving 11 bases between them.

The chain is built from TRBV2 and TRBJ2-1, with 8 bases lining up with TRBD2. The CDR3 loop spans 23 amino acids. The germline V gene has CDR1 SNHLY and CDR2 FYNNEI. J was trimmed by 3 bases and V by 3 bases; bases with no gene match: 28. CDR3 protein: CASSERAALPAGVRVLIYNEQFF. The CDR3 DNA reads TGTGCCAGCAGTGAGAGAGCCGCCCTCCCAGCGGGAGTTAGGGTTTTGATCTACAATGAGCAGTTCTTC.

The chain links TRBV7-3 to TRBJ2-3; TRBD1 aligns across 7 bases. V trimming: 5 bases; J trimming: 11 bases; junction bases outside the gene matches: 16. CDR1 and CDR2 (germline): SGHTA, FQGTGA. The CDR3 runs 15 residues. The CDR3 sequence is CASSISRDSAKKQYF. Here the CDR3 DNA reads TGTGCCAGCAGCATCTCCCGGGACAGCGCTAAGAAGCAGTATTTT. The whole variable domain, remainder taken from reference TRBV7-3 and TRBJ2-3, is GAGVSQTPSNKVTEKGKYVELRCDPISGHTALYWYRQSLGQGPEFLIYFQGTGAADDSGLPNDRFFAVRPEGSVSTLKIQRTERGDSAVYLCASSISRDSAKKQYFGPGTRLTVL.

The CDR3 protein is CASKRGGSQPQHF. DNA for the CDR3: TGTGCCAGTAAAAGGGGGGGAAGTCAGCCCCAGCATTTT. J is TRBJ1-5 and V is TRBV19; D possibly corresponds to TRBD1 (6 bases). V lost 7 bases to trimming and J lost 6 bases, with 13 bases between them. CDR1 LNHDA and CDR2 SQIVND come from the germline V gene (reference sequence). CDR3 size: 13 residues.

The CDR3 loop is CASSQDRLAGVSRELFF. The DNA of the CDR3 is TGCGCCAGCAGCCAAGATAGGCTAGCGGGAGTTTCTCGGGAGCTGTTTTTT. V usage is TRBV4-1 and J usage is TRBJ2-2, with 10 bases lining up with TRBD2. CDR1 is MGHRA and CDR2 is YSYEKL in the germline V gene. CDR3 size: 17 residues. J lost 9 bases, V lost 0 bases, and 10 bases had no gene match.

The gene calls are TRBV19 and TRBJ1-5, with D maybe TRBD1 (5 bases). This CDR3 contains 15 residues. V lost 4 bases to trimming and J lost 11 bases, with 21 bases between them. Looked up from germline, CDR1 is LNHDA and CDR2 is SQIVND (reference sequence). The CDR3 sequence: CASSRGPSPRQSQHF. The CDR3 region has the DNA TGTGCCAGTAGTAGGGGCCCTTCGCCCAGGCAGTCCCAGCATTTT.

The V gene is TRBV4-1, the J gene TRBJ2-1; weak D call: TRBD2 (6 bases). The V and J ends lost 0 bases and 10 bases respectively, with 16 bases between them. The CDR3 covers 15 residues. Germline CDR1 MGHRA, CDR2 YSYEKL. CDR3 DNA: TGCGCCAGCAGCCAAGAAGCCCCGACTAGAGGCGAGCAGTTCTTC. Translating gives CASSQEAPTRGEQFF.

The chain has TRBV19 and TRBJ2-1, with D maybe TRBD1 (5 bases). The CDR3 contains 13 residues. The germline V gene encodes CDR1 LNHDA and CDR2 SQIVND (reference sequence). Trimming cost V 5 bases and J 8 bases, with 13 bases left between them. CDR3 loop: CASSHDSVDEQFF. The CDR3, as DNA: TGTGCCAGTAGTCATGACAGCGTAGATGAGCAGTTCTTC.

The chain uses TRBV12-5 and TRBJ1-3; 9 nucleotides match TRBD1. CDR1 LGHNT and CDR2 FRNRAP come from the germline V gene. The CDR3 sequence is 15 residues long. Germline trimming cut 2 bases from V and 8 bases from J; bases unmatched to any gene: 7. The CDR3 reads CASGLSRDRVHTIYF. As DNA, the CDR3 is TGTGCTAGTGGTTTGTCTCGGGACAGGGTACACACCATATATTTT.

The V and J genes are TRBV9 and TRBJ2-7; D gene uncertain. The V gene's germline CDR1 is SGDLS and CDR2 YYNGEE. CDR3 length: 11 amino acids. V was pared by 8 bases and J by 3 bases, with 9 bases between. CDR3 region: CASGRNYEQYF. CDR3 nucleotides: TGTGCCAGTGGCCGAAACTACGAGCAGTACTTC.

The rearrangement joins TRBV6-1 to TRBJ2-5, with 9 positions matching TRBD2. J lost 3 bases, V lost 4 bases, and 12 bases had no gene match. CDR1 is MNHNS and CDR2 is SASEGT in the germline V gene. CDR3 length: 17 residues. CDR3 DNA: TGTGCCAGCAGTGTTTTTGCGGGAGGGCCTGGCGAAGAGACCCAGTACTTC. This translates into CASSVFAGGPGEETQYF.

A few counts support this clone. The rearrangement joins TRBV9 to TRBJ2-1, with TRBD2 matching over 9 bases. With V trimmed by 2 bases and J by 7 bases, 7 bases remained unmatched. The germline V gene has CDR1 SGDLS and CDR2 YYNGEE. This CDR3 contains 15 residues. The CDR3 sequence is CASSVLAGVPNEQFF. CDR3 DNA: TGTGCCAGCAGCGTCTTAGCGGGAGTACCGAATGAGCAGTTCTTC. Supplemented by reference TRBV9 and TRBJ2-1, the full variable domain reads DSGVTQTPKHLITATGQRVTLRCSPRSGDLSVYWYQQSLDQGLQFLIQYYNGEERAKGNILERFSAQQFPDLHSELNLSSLELGDSALYFCASSVLAGVPNEQFFGPGTRLTVL.